One sample yielded the 10 T cell receptor beta chains listed below, sequenced in a study of blood T cells in healthy people across ages. Sample-barcoded 5' priming and a J-beta primer mix drove a second PCR of about 7 to 11 cycles. TCRdb redid the calling of the 5' RACE reads with MiXCR, one entry per CDR3 protein. The profile shows about 1.5 million distinct CDR3 sequences, about 45% of them singletons. Sequenced material: blood. The receptors were gathered from a woman aged 18-29 years in good health.

The chain carries TRBV7-2 and TRBJ2-1; 10 nucleotides align to TRBD2. The J call may be wrong; the DNA end is better matched by TRBJ2-7. CDR1 SGHTA and CDR2 FQGNSA come from the germline V gene. CDR3 length: 15 amino acids. CDR3 amino acids: CASSLEGLADNEQYF. Written as DNA, the CDR3 is TGTGCCAGCAGCTTAGAAGGACTAGCGGACAATGAGCAGTACTTC.

The chain couples TRBV6-1 to TRBJ2-1; D may be TRBD2 (5 bases). The CDR3 has 10 amino acids. Looked up from germline, CDR1 is MNHNS and CDR2 is SASEGT. Trimming cost V 7 bases and J 11 bases, with 9 bases left between them. Written as DNA, the CDR3 is TGTGCCAGCAACCACGGGAAGCAGTTCTTC. Amino acids: CASNHGKQFF.

The CDR3 DNA reads TGTGCCAGCAGTTACTTGGGTTCCAGTCAGCCCCAGCATTTT. Protein product: CASSYLGSSQPQHF. The chain is built from TRBV6-6 and TRBJ1-5; D unresolved. Germline V gives CDR1 MNHNY, CDR2 SVGAGI (reference sequence). This CDR3 is 14 amino acids long. The ends were cut back, 1 base at V and 6 bases at J, with 10 bases in the middle.

This clonotype was counted between two and nine times. The chain is built from TRBV27 and TRBJ2-7; 7 bases are a match to TRBD1. Germline V gene lookup returns CDR1 MNHEY and CDR2 SMNVEV (reference sequence). This CDR3 contains 18 residues. Trimming removed 3 bases from V and 0 bases from J; junction bases left unmatched: 14. For the CDR3, the DNA is TGTGCCAGCAGTTTCCAGCCCCCGGACAGGTTATACTCCTACGAGCAGTACTTC. Amino acids: CASSFQPPDRLYSYEQYF.

Notes on this clonotype: The junction shows a germline mismatch at one end, possibly a read error. The CDR3 loop is CSARVRGTGGSGNIIYF. CDR3 bases: TGCAGTGCTAGAGTCAGGGGGACAGGGGGCTCTGGAAACATCATATATTTT. This rearrangement joins TRBV20-1 to TRBJ1-3; 12 nucleotides agree with TRBD1. CDR3 length equals 17 residues. Germline assignment: CDR1 DFQATT and CDR2 SNEGSKA (reference sequence).

The chain carries TRBV27 and TRBJ1-4; a weak D match, TRBD1 (5 bases). The CDR3 spans 15 residues. V gave up 4 bases and J gave up 5 bases, with 14 bases separating them. Germline V gene lookup returns CDR1 MNHEY and CDR2 SMNVEV (reference sequence). The CDR3 here is CASSSTHRPNEKLFF. CDR3 nucleotide sequence: TGTGCCAGCAGTTCCACCCACAGGCCCAATGAAAAACTGTTTTTT. The variable domain in full, completed from reference TRBV27 and TRBJ1-4, reads EAQVTQNPRYLITVTGKKLTVTCSQNMNHEYMSWYRQDPGLGLRQIYYSMNVEVTDKGDVPEGYKVSRKEKRNFPLILESPSPNQTSLYFCASSSTHRPNEKLFFGSGTQLSVL.

CDR3 sequence: CASSFSGDDTEAFF. For the CDR3, the DNA is TGCGCCAGCAGCTTCTCAGGGGACGACACTGAAGCTTTCTTT. The chain carries TRBV5-1 and TRBJ1-1, with D perhaps TRBD1 (6 bases). This CDR3 is built from 14 residues. Germline assignment: CDR1 SGHRS and CDR2 YFSETQ. V lost 2 bases and J lost 3, with 11 bases in between.

In its sample, this clonotype was seen a few times. This chain connects TRBV7-2 to TRBJ2-7, with 7 bases lining up with TRBD2. Germline V gives CDR1 SGHTA, CDR2 FQGNSA. With V trimmed by 5 bases and J by 2 bases, 6 bases remained unmatched. This CDR3 spans 14 amino acids. In DNA, the CDR3 is TGTGCCAGCAGCCAACTAGCGATTACCTACGAGCAGTACTTC. Protein sequence: CASSQLAITYEQYF.

On this clonotype itself: At one end, the junction sequence differs from germline, possibly due to a read error. This chain joins TRBV7-2 and TRBJ2-1; D might be TRBD2 (5 bases). The CDR3 loop spans 14 amino acids. Germline CDR1 reads SGHTA; CDR2 reads FQGNSA. CDR3 residues: CASNLASVYNEQFF. CDR3 nucleotides: TGTGCCAGCAACTTAGCGTCCGTATACAATGAGCAGTTCTTC.

V is TRBV5-1 and J is TRBJ1-2, with D possibly matching TRBD1 (5 bases). The germline gives CDR1 SGHRS, CDR2 YFSETQ. V lost 3 bases and J lost 1, with 13 bases in between. CDR3 length: 15 residues. CDR3 sequence (DNA): TGCGCCAGCAGCTCGGGGGATCGGGATAACTATGGCTACACCTTC. As protein: CASSSGDRDNYGYTF.